These T cell receptor beta chains were read from a single sample in a study of vaccination effects on CD4 cells after COVID-19. Their specific antigens are unknown. Sequenced by immunoSEQ multiplex PCR; TCRdb stores in-frame clones only, minus some. The sample lists some 35,000 clones; just under 85% were seen once. This sample comprised CD4+ T cells from PBMCs cultured with HCoV-NL63 spike peptides, obtained after COVID-19 vaccination. The receptors were gathered from a human donor who received a COVID-19 vaccine. Some clones in this sample may be carry-over from other donors' samples. Both conserved end residues are part of each CDR3. A D gene is named only where the DNA matches it firmly. The size entry is marked missing in some rows and otherwise reads once, few, many or a size class.

cdr3_aa: CASSSGFYSNQPQHF
cdr3_nt: TGTGCCAGCAGCTCAGGGTTCTATAGCAATCAGCCCCAGCATTTT
cdr3_length: 15
j_call: TRBJ1-5
d_call: .
v_call: TRBV6-5
clone_size: .

cdr3_aa: CASSYRGPTSGNTIYF
cdr3_nt: TGTGCCAGCAGTTACAGGGGGCCGACCTCTGGAAACACCATATATTTT
cdr3_length: 16
j_call: TRBJ1-3
d_call: TRBD1
v_call: TRBV6-5
clone_size: .

cdr3_aa: CASSSLTSGVADTQYF
cdr3_nt: TGCGCCAGCAGCTCCTTGACTAGCGGGGTCGCAGATACGCAGTATTTT
cdr3_length: 16
j_call: TRBJ2-3
d_call: TRBD2
v_call: TRBV5-1
clone_size: .

cdr3_aa: CASTKIGTQNTEAFF
cdr3_nt: TGTGCCAGCACCAAGATAGGGACTCAAAACACTGAAGCTTTCTTT
cdr3_length: 15
j_call: TRBJ1-1
d_call: .
v_call: TRBV2
clone_size: once

cdr3_aa: CASSFWTVTEAFF
cdr3_nt: TGTGCCAGCAGCTTTTGGACCGTCACTGAAGCTTTCTTT
cdr3_length: 13
j_call: TRBJ1-1
d_call: .
v_call: TRBV5-8
clone_size: .

cdr3_aa: CASSSLKSLLAGGQDTQYF
cdr3_nt: TGTGCCAGCAGTTCCCTCAAGTCCTTACTAGCGGGGGGGCAAGATACGCAGTATTTT
cdr3_length: 19
j_call: TRBJ2-3
d_call: TRBD2
v_call: TRBV28
clone_size: .

cdr3_aa: CASSRSRGSVNTIYF
cdr3_nt: TGTGCCAGTAGCAGATCCAGGGGATCGGTAAACACCATATATTTT
cdr3_length: 15
j_call: TRBJ1-3
d_call: .
v_call: TRBV19
clone_size: .

cdr3_aa: CASSIWGQGSGQPQHF
cdr3_nt: TGTGCCAGTAGTATATGGGGACAGGGGTCCGGTCAGCCCCAGCATTTT
cdr3_length: 16
j_call: TRBJ1-5
d_call: TRBD1
v_call: TRBV19
clone_size: .

cdr3_aa: CAWIQAELSTQYF
cdr3_nt: TGTGCCTGGATTCAGGCAGAGCTTTCGACCCAGTACTTC
cdr3_length: 13
j_call: TRBJ2-5
d_call: .
v_call: TRBV30
clone_size: .

cdr3_aa: CASSQALAGLYTDTQYF
cdr3_nt: TGCGCCAGCAGCCAAGCGTTAGCGGGCCTATACACAGATACGCAGTATTTT
cdr3_length: 17
j_call: TRBJ2-3
d_call: TRBD2
v_call: TRBV4-1
clone_size: .

cdr3_aa: CASSTGTEHQPQHF
cdr3_nt: TGTGCCAGCTCAACCGGGACAGAGCATCAGCCCCAGCATTTT
cdr3_length: 14
j_call: TRBJ1-5
d_call: TRBD1
v_call: TRBV18
clone_size: .

cdr3_aa: CASSPSGGPRGNTIYF
cdr3_nt: TGTGCCAGCTCACCAAGTGGGGGGCCTAGAGGAAACACCATATATTTT
cdr3_length: 16
j_call: TRBJ1-3
d_call: .
v_call: TRBV18
clone_size: .

cdr3_aa: CASSPPGGYSNQPQHF
cdr3_nt: TGTGCCAGCTCACCACCGGGAGGTTACAGCAATCAGCCCCAGCATTTT
cdr3_length: 16
j_call: TRBJ1-5
d_call: .
v_call: TRBV18
clone_size: .

cdr3_aa: CASSLYLGKGSADTQYF
cdr3_nt: TGCGCCAGCAGCTTGTATCTGGGGAAGGGGTCCGCAGATACGCAGTATTTT
cdr3_length: 17
j_call: TRBJ2-3
d_call: .
v_call: TRBV5-1
clone_size: few

cdr3_aa: CASSSIRLAGKETQYF
cdr3_nt: TGTGCCAGCAGCTCCATACGACTAGCGGGGAAAGAGACCCAGTACTTC
cdr3_length: 16
j_call: TRBJ2-5
d_call: TRBD2
v_call: TRBV7-9
clone_size: .

cdr3_aa: CATAEQGRPATQHF
cdr3_nt: TGCGCCACCGCGGAACAGGGACGGCCGGCGACCCAGCATTTT
cdr3_length: 14
j_call: TRBJ1-5
d_call: .
v_call: TRBV10-2
clone_size: few

cdr3_aa: CASRFGGGNEQFF
cdr3_nt: TGTGCCAGCAGGTTCGGAGGGGGCAATGAGCAGTTCTTC
cdr3_length: 13
j_call: TRBJ2-1
d_call: .
v_call: TRBV6-6
clone_size: once

cdr3_aa: CASSPRLGQRTDTQYF
cdr3_nt: TGTGCCAGCAGCCCCCGTCTAGGACAGAGAACAGATACGCAGTATTTT
cdr3_length: 16
j_call: TRBJ2-3
d_call: .
v_call: TRBV7-8
clone_size: .

cdr3_aa: CASSLVGQGNGYTF
cdr3_nt: TGTGCCAGCAGCTTGGTTGGGCAGGGGAATGGCTACACCTTC
cdr3_length: 14
j_call: TRBJ1-2
d_call: .
v_call: TRBV5-6
clone_size: .

cdr3_aa: CASSEGPNYNEQFF
cdr3_nt: TGTGCCAGCAGTGAGGGGCCGAATTACAATGAGCAGTTCTTC
cdr3_length: 14
j_call: TRBJ2-1
d_call: .
v_call: TRBV6-4
clone_size: .

cdr3_aa: CASSRPTGENGYTF
cdr3_nt: TGTGCCAGCAGCCGACCCACAGGAGAGAATGGCTACACCTTC
cdr3_length: 14
j_call: TRBJ1-2
d_call: .
v_call: TRBV5-4
clone_size: .

cdr3_aa: CASSSQGGSYNEQFF
cdr3_nt: TGCGCCAGCAGCTCCCAGGGGGGGTCCTACAATGAGCAGTTCTTC
cdr3_length: 15
j_call: TRBJ2-1
d_call: .
v_call: TRBV5-1
clone_size: .

cdr3_aa: CASSYQGGGTDTQYF
cdr3_nt: TGTGCCAGCAGTTATCAGGGTGGAGGCACAGATACGCAGTATTTT
cdr3_length: 15
j_call: TRBJ2-3
d_call: .
v_call: TRBV6-6
clone_size: .

cdr3_aa: CASSEALRGPMNTEAFF
cdr3_nt: TGTGCCAGCAGTGAAGCGCTTCGGGGGCCTATGAACACTGAAGCTTTCTTT
cdr3_length: 17
j_call: TRBJ1-1
d_call: .
v_call: TRBV6-1
clone_size: .

cdr3_aa: CASSGQGVSNQPQHF
cdr3_nt: TGTGCCAGCAGCGGACAGGGAGTAAGCAATCAGCCCCAGCATTTT
cdr3_length: 15
j_call: TRBJ1-5
d_call: TRBD1
v_call: TRBV2
clone_size: .

cdr3_aa: CASSSDRGANQETQYF
cdr3_nt: TGTGCCAGCAGTTCTGATCGGGGGGCGAACCAAGAGACCCAGTACTTC
cdr3_length: 16
j_call: TRBJ2-5
d_call: .
v_call: TRBV28
clone_size: .

cdr3_aa: CASSFRGSGELFF
cdr3_nt: TGTGCCAGCAGCTTCAGGGGGTCCGGGGAGCTGTTTTTT
cdr3_length: 13
j_call: TRBJ2-2
d_call: TRBD1
v_call: TRBV27
clone_size: .

cdr3_aa: CATSELRTGTDFSNQPQHF
cdr3_nt: TGTGCCACCAGTGAGTTGAGAACCGGGACAGACTTTAGCAATCAGCCCCAGCATTTT
cdr3_length: 19
j_call: TRBJ1-5
d_call: TRBD1
v_call: TRBV24-1
clone_size: .

cdr3_aa: CASSLAGGGRVKAFF
cdr3_nt: TGTGCCAGCAGTTTAGCTGGGGGTGGAAGGGTGAAAGCTTTCTTT
cdr3_length: 15
j_call: TRBJ1-1
d_call: .
v_call: TRBV28
clone_size: .

cdr3_aa: CASSPDRGRLDTQYF
cdr3_nt: TGTGCCAGCTCACCGGACAGGGGGCGTTTAGATACGCAGTATTTT
cdr3_length: 15
j_call: TRBJ2-3
d_call: TRBD1
v_call: TRBV18
clone_size: .

cdr3_aa: CASSDVFTDWAGELFF
cdr3_nt: TGTGCCAGCAGTGACGTCTTTACAGATTGGGCCGGGGAGCTGTTTTTT
cdr3_length: 16
j_call: TRBJ2-2
d_call: .
v_call: TRBV6-4
clone_size: once

cdr3_aa: CASRTGANTEAFF
cdr3_nt: TGTGCCAGCAGGACAGGGGCGAACACTGAAGCTTTCTTT
cdr3_length: 13
j_call: TRBJ1-1
d_call: .
v_call: TRBV21-1
clone_size: .

cdr3_aa: CASSSKTSGGALDTGELFF
cdr3_nt: TGCGCCAGCAGCTCGAAGACTAGCGGGGGGGCCTTGGACACCGGGGAGCTGTTTTTT
cdr3_length: 19
j_call: TRBJ2-2
d_call: TRBD2
v_call: TRBV5-1
clone_size: .

cdr3_aa: CASSVSPGQGASEAFF
cdr3_nt: TGTGCCAGCAGCGTTTCACCGGGACAGGGGGCGTCTGAAGCTTTCTTT
cdr3_length: 16
j_call: TRBJ1-1
d_call: TRBD1
v_call: TRBV9
clone_size: .

cdr3_aa: CASSSPGTGDKDTQYF
cdr3_nt: TGTGCCAGTAGTTCCCCCGGGACAGGGGACAAAGATACGCAGTATTTT
cdr3_length: 16
j_call: TRBJ2-3
d_call: TRBD1
v_call: TRBV19
clone_size: .

cdr3_aa: CASSRGQETQYF
cdr3_nt: TGTGCCAGCAGCAGGGGGCAGGAGACCCAGTACTTC
cdr3_length: 12
j_call: TRBJ2-5
d_call: TRBD1
v_call: TRBV25-1
clone_size: .

cdr3_aa: CASSFKGDRDSEAFF
cdr3_nt: TGCGCCAGCAGCTTTAAAGGGGACAGGGATTCTGAAGCTTTCTTT
cdr3_length: 15
j_call: TRBJ1-1
d_call: TRBD1
v_call: TRBV5-1
clone_size: .

cdr3_aa: CASRGTGKVNEKLFF
cdr3_nt: TGTGCCAGCAGGGGGACAGGGAAAGTTAATGAAAAACTGTTTTTT
cdr3_length: 15
j_call: TRBJ1-4
d_call: TRBD1
v_call: TRBV6-5
clone_size: .

cdr3_aa: CASSVDTSYGYTF
cdr3_nt: TGTGCCAGCAGCGTAGACACCAGCTATGGCTACACCTTC
cdr3_length: 13
j_call: TRBJ1-2
d_call: .
v_call: TRBV9
clone_size: few

cdr3_aa: CASLNGLSGYTF
cdr3_nt: TGTGCCAGCCTAAACGGGCTTAGCGGCTACACCTTC
cdr3_length: 12
j_call: TRBJ1-2
d_call: .
v_call: TRBV11-2
clone_size: .

cdr3_aa: CASSPLTSGYHNEQFF
cdr3_nt: TGTGCCAGCTCACCTCTGACTAGCGGGTATCACAATGAGCAGTTCTTC
cdr3_length: 16
j_call: TRBJ2-1
d_call: TRBD2
v_call: TRBV18
clone_size: .

cdr3_aa: CASSKAATVQPQHF
cdr3_nt: TGTGCCAGTAGTAAGGCGGCGACGGTTCAGCCCCAGCATTTT
cdr3_length: 14
j_call: TRBJ1-5
d_call: .
v_call: TRBV19
clone_size: .

cdr3_aa: CASSQGGGTEAFF
cdr3_nt: TGTGCCAGCAGTCAGGGTGGCGGCACTGAAGCTTTCTTT
cdr3_length: 13
j_call: TRBJ1-1
d_call: .
v_call: TRBV6-4
clone_size: .

cdr3_aa: CASSLGATNIQYF
cdr3_nt: TGTGCTAGCAGCTTGGGGGCTACGAACATTCAGTACTTC
cdr3_length: 13
j_call: TRBJ2-4
d_call: .
v_call: TRBV5-8
clone_size: once

cdr3_aa: CASSLVTGTGHNEQFF
cdr3_nt: TGCGCCAGCAGCTTGGTAACCGGGACAGGGCACAATGAGCAGTTCTTC
cdr3_length: 16
j_call: TRBJ2-1
d_call: TRBD1
v_call: TRBV5-1
clone_size: .

cdr3_aa: CASSPDQGLWSPLHF
cdr3_nt: TGTGCCAGCAGCCCAGACCAGGGGTTATGGTCACCCCTCCACTTT
cdr3_length: 15
j_call: TRBJ1-6
d_call: .
v_call: TRBV7-2
clone_size: .

cdr3_aa: CASSEDHGAKTQYF
cdr3_nt: TGTGCCAGCAGTGAAGATCATGGAGCAAAGACGCAGTATTTT
cdr3_length: 14
j_call: TRBJ2-3
d_call: .
v_call: TRBV6-1
clone_size: .

cdr3_aa: CASRDEGTLKETQYF
cdr3_nt: TGTGCCAGCAGGGACGAAGGGACACTAAAGGAGACCCAGTACTTC
cdr3_length: 15
j_call: TRBJ2-5
d_call: .
v_call: TRBV6-1
clone_size: .

cdr3_aa: CAWSLGGNQPQHF
cdr3_nt: TGTGCCTGGAGTTTAGGGGGCAATCAGCCCCAGCATTTT
cdr3_length: 13
j_call: TRBJ1-5
d_call: .
v_call: TRBV30
clone_size: .

cdr3_aa: CASIPFRYGYTF
cdr3_nt: TGTGCCAGCATCCCCTTTCGTTATGGCTACACCTTC
cdr3_length: 12
j_call: TRBJ1-2
d_call: .
v_call: TRBV6-5
clone_size: .

cdr3_aa: CASRRLAGGIQETQYF
cdr3_nt: TGCGCCAGCAGACGGCTAGCGGGGGGCATCCAAGAGACCCAGTACTTC
cdr3_length: 16
j_call: TRBJ2-5
d_call: TRBD2
v_call: TRBV5-1
clone_size: .

cdr3_aa: CASSQVPWAQYF
cdr3_nt: TGTGCCAGCAGCCAAGTGCCCTGGGCCCAGTACTTC
cdr3_length: 12
j_call: TRBJ2-5
d_call: .
v_call: TRBV3-1/TRBV3-2
clone_size: .